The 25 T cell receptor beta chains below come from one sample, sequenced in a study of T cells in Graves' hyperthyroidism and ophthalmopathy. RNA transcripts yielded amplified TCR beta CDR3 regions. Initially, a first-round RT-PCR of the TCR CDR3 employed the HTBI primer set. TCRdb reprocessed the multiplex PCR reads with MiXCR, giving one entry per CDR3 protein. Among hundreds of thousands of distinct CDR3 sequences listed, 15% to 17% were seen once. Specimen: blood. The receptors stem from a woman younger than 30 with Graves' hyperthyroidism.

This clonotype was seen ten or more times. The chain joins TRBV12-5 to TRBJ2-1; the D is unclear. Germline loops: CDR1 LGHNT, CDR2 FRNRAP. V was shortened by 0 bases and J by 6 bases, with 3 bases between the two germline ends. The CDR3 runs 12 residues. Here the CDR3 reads CASGLVRNEQFF. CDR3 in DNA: TGTGCTAGTGGTTTGGTACGCAATGAGCAGTTCTTC.

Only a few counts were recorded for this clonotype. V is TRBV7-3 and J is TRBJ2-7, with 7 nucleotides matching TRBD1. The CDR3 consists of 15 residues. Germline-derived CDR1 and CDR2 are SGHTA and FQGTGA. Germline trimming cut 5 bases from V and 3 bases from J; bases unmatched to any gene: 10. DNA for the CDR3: TGTGCCAGCAGCCTAATAGACAGGGACGGCTACGAGCAGTACTTC. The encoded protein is CASSLIDRDGYEQYF.

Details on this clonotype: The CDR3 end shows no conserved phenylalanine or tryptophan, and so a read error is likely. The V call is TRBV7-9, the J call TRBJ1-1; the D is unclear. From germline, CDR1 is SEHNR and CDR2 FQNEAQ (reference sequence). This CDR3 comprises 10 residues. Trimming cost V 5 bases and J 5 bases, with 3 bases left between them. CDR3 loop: CASSRTEAFC. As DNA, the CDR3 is TGTGCCAGCAGCCGTACTGAAGCTTTCTGT.

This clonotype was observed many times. The CDR3 nucleotides read TGTGCCAGCAGTTCAACTAGCGGGAGGAACGAGCAGTACTTC. This translates into CASSSTSGRNEQYF. The chain links TRBV7-2 to TRBJ2-7, with 12 bases fitting TRBD2. V lost 6 bases to trimming and J lost 5 bases; unmatched junction nucleotides: 5. There are 14 residues in the CDR3. The germline V gene encodes CDR1 SGHTA and CDR2 FQGNSA. The full variable domain, its missing parts supplied by reference TRBV7-2 and TRBJ2-7, is GAGVSQSPSNKVTEKGKDVELRCDPISGHTALYWYRQSLGQGLEFLIYFQGNSAPDKSGLPSDRFSAERTGGSVSTLTIQRTQQEDSAVYLCASSSTSGRNEQYFGPGTRLTVT.

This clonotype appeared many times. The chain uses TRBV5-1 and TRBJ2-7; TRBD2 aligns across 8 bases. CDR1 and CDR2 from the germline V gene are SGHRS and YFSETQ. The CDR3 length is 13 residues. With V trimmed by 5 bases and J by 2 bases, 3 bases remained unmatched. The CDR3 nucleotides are TGCGCCAGCAGGACTAGCGCTACCTACGAGCAGTACTTC. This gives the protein CASRTSATYEQYF.

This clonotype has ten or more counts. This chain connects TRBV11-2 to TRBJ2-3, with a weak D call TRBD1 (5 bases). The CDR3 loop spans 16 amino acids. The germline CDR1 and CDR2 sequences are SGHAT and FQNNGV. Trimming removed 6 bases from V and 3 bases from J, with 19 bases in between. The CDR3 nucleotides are TGTGCCAGCAGTCTAGAAGGGGTGTGGAGAACAGATACGCAGTATTTT. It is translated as CASSLEGVWRTDTQYF.

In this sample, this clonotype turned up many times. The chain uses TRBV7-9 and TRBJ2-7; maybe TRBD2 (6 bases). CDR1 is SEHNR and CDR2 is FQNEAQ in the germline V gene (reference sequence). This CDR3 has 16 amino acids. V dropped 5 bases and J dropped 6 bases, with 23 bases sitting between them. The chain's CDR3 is CASSHWGFGRGGEQYF. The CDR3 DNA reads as TGTGCCAGCAGCCATTGGGGGTTCGGGAGAGGAGGCGAGCAGTACTTC.

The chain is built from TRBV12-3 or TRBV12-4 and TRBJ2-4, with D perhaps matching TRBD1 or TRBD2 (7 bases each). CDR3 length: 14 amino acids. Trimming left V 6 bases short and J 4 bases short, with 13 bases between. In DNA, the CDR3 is TGTGCCAGCAGCCTCCAGGGGGGGAAAAACATTCAGTACTTC. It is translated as CASSLQGGKNIQYF.

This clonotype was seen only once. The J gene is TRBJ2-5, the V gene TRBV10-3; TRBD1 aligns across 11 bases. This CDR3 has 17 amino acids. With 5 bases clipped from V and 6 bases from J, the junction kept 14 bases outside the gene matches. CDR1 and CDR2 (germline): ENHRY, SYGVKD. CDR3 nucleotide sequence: TGTGCCATCAGTAATCGTCTTCGGACAGGGGGCAGGAAGACCCAGTACTTC. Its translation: CAISNRLRTGGRKTQYF.

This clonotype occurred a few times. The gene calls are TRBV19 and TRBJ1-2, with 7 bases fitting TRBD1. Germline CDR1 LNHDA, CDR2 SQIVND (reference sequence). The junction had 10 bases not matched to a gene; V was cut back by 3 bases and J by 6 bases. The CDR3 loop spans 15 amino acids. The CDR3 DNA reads TGTGCCAGTAGTATTTGGGACAGCCGGCACGATGGCTACACCTTC. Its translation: CASSIWDSRHDGYTF.

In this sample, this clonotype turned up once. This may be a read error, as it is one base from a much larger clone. CDR3 bases: TGTGCCAGCAGCTTAGCGGGGGCCATAGATACGCAGTATTTT. Translated: CASSLAGAIDTQYF. The rearrangement links TRBV7-9 to TRBJ2-3; D may be TRBD1 (6 bases). The V end was cut by 0 bases, the J end by 5 bases, with 9 bases between. Germline assignment: CDR1 SEHNR and CDR2 FQNEAQ (reference sequence). CDR3 length equals 14 residues.

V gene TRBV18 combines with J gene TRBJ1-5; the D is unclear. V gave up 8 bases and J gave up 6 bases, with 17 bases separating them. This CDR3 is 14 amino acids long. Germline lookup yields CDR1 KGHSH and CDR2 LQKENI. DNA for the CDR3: TGTGCCAGCACTCCTTCAGAGCTAAGTCAGCCCCAGCATTTT. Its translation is CASTPSELSQPQHF.

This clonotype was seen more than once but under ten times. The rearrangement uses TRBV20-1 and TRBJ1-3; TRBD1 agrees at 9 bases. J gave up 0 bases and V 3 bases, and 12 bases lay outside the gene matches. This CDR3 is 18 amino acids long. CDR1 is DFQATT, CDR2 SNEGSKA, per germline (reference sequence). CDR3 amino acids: CSARPPGTGIISGNTIYF. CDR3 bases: TGCAGTGCTAGGCCCCCCGGGACAGGGATCATCTCTGGAAACACCATATATTTT.

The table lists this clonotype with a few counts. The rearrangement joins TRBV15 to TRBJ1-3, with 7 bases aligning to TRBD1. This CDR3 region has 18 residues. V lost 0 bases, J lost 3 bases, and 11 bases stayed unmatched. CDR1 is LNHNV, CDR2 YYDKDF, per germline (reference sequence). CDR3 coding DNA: TGTGCCACCAGCAGAGATTTAGAGGGGGCATTTCTTGGAAACACCATATATTTT. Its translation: CATSRDLEGAFLGNTIYF.

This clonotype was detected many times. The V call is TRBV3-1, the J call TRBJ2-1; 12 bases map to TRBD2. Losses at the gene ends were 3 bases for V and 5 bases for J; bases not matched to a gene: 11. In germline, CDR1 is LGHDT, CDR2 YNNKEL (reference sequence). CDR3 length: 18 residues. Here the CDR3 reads CASSQRAKLAGGHNEQFF. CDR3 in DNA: TGTGCCAGCAGCCAGCGAGCGAAACTAGCGGGGGGCCACAATGAGCAGTTCTTC.

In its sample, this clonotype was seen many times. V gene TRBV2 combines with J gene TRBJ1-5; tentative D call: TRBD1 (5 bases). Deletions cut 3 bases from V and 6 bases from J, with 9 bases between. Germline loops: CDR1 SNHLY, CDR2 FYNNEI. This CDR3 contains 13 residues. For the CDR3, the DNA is TGTGCCAGCAGTGACAGGGCGGCTCAGCCCCAGCATTTT. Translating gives CASSDRAAQPQHF.

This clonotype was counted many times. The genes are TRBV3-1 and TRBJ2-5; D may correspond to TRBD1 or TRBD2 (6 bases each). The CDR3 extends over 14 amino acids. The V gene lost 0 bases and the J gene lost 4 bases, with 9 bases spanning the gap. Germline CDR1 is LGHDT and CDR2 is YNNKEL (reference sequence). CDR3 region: CASSQEGGGETQYF. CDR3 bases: TGTGCCAGCAGCCAAGAAGGGGGAGGAGAGACCCAGTACTTC.

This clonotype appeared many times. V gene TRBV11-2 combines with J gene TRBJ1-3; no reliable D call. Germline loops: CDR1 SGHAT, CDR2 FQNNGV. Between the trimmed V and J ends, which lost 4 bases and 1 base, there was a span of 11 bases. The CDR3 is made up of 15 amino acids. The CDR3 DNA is TGTGCCAGCAGCTGGGAAGGACCTTCTGGAAACACCATATATTTT. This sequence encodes CASSWEGPSGNTIYF.

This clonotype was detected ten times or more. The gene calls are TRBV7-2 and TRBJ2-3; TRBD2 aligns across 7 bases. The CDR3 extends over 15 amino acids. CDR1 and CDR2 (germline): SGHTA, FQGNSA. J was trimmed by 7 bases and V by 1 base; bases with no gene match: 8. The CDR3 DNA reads TGTGCCAGCAGCTTAGGGCCGCGGGAGAAGAATACGCAGTATTTT. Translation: CASSLGPREKNTQYF.

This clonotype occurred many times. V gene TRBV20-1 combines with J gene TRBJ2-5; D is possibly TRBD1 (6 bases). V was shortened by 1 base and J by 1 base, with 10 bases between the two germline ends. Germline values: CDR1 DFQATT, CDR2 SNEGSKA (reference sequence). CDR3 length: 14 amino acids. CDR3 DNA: TGCAGTGCTAGAGTCTGGACAGCCCAAGAGACCCAGTACTTC. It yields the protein CSARVWTAQETQYF.

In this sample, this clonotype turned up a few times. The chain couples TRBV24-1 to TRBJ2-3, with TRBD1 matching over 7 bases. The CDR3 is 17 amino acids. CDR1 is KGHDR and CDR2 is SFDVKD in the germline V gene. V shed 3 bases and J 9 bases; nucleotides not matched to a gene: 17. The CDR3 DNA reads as TGTGCCACCAGTGATACCCGACAGGGACAGCTACACCACACGCAGTATTTT. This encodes CATSDTRQGQLHHTQYF.

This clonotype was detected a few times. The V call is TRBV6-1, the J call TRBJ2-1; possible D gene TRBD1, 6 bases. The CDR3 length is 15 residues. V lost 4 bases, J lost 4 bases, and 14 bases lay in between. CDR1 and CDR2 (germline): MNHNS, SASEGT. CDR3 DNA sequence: TGTGCCAGCAGTGCCGACAGGACCGCTTACAATGAGCAGTTCTTC. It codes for CASSADRTAYNEQFF.

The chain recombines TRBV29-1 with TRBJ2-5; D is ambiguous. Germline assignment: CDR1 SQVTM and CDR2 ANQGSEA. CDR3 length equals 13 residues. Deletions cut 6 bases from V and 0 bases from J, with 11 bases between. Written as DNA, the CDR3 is TGCAGCGTGGACCTACAGTACCAAGAGACCCAGTACTTC. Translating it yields CSVDLQYQETQYF.

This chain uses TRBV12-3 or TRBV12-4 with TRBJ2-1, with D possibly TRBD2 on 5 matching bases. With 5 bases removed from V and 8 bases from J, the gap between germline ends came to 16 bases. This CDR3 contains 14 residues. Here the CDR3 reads CASSPLNEGYEQFF. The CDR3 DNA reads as TGTGCCAGCAGTCCCCTGAATGAGGGTTATGAGCAGTTCTTC.

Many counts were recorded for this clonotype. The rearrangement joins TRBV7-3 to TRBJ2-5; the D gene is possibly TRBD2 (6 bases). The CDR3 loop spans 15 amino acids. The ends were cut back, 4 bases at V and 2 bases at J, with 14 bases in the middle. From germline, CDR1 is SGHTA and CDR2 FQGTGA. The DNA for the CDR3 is TGTGCCAGCAGCTCCGGGGGACGCGCACAAGAGACCCAGTACTTC. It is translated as CASSSGGRAQETQYF.